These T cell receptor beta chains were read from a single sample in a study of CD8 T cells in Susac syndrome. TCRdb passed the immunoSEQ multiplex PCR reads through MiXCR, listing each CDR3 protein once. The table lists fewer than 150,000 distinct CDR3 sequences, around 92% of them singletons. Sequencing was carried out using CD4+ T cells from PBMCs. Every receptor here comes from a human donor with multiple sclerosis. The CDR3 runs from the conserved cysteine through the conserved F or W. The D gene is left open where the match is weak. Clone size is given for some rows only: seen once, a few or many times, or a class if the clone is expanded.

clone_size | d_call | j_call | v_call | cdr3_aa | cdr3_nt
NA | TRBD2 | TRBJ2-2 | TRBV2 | CASRGLARNGELFF | TGTGCCAGCAGGGGACTAGCGAGAAACGGGGAGCTGTTTTTT
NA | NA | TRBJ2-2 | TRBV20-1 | CSARDYRVGELFF | TGCAGTGCTAGAGATTATCGAGTCGGGGAGCTGTTTTTT
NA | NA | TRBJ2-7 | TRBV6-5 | CASSYSSPRFYEQYF | TGTGCCAGCAGTTACTCGAGTCCACGATTCTACGAGCAGTACTTC
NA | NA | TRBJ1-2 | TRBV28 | CASSTATGYTF | TGTGCCAGCAGTACTGCTACTGGCTACACCTTC
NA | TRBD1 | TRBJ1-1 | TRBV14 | CASSPSTGGTEAFF | TGTGCCAGCAGCCCCTCCACAGGGGGCACTGAAGCTTTCTTT
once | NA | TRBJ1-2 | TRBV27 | CASSRRATNYGYTF | TGTGCCAGCAGTAGAAGGGCGACTAACTATGGCTACACCTTC
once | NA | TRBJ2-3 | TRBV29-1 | CSVVEGTDTQYF | TGCAGCGTTGTAGAGGGAACAGATACGCAGTATTTT
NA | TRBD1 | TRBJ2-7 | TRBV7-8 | CASSLRDRPFYEQYF | TGTGCCAGCAGCCTTAGGGACAGGCCGTTCTACGAGCAGTACTTC
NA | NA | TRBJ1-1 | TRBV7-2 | CASSLVGAAEAFF | TGTGCCAGCAGCTTAGTAGGGGCCGCTGAAGCTTTCTTT
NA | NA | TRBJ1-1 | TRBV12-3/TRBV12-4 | CASRAGTEAFF | TGTGCCAGCAGGGCGGGAACTGAAGCTTTCTTT
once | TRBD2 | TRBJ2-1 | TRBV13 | CASSLGHIVRGGANEQFF | TGTGCCAGCAGCTTAGGACATATAGTGCGGGGGGGTGCAAATGAGCAGTTCTTC
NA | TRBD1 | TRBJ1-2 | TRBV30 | CAWTWTGAAPVYGYTF | TGTGCCTGGACCTGGACAGGGGCGGCTCCGGTGTATGGCTACACCTTC
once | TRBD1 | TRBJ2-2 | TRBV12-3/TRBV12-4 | CASIQGAGAGELFF | TGTGCCAGCATACAGGGGGCGGGAGCCGGGGAGCTGTTTTTT
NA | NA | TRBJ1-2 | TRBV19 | CASSIRDGYGYTF | TGTGCCAGTAGTATCAGGGACGGCTATGGCTACACCTTC
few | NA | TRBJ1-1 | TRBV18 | CASSQDGNTEAFF | TGTGCCAGCTCGCAGGACGGGAACACTGAAGCTTTCTTT
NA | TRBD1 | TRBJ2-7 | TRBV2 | CASSDLDRGYEQYF | TGTGCCAGCAGTGATCTCGACAGGGGGTACGAGCAGTACTTC
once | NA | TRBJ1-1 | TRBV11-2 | CASSVSPNTEAFF | TGTGCCAGCAGCGTTTCCCCGAACACTGAAGCTTTCTTT
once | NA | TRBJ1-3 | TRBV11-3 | CASSPVVSPGNTIYF | TGTGCCAGCAGCCCTGTGGTATCCCCTGGAAACACCATATATTTT
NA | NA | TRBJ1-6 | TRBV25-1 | CASSDSSYNSPLHF | TGTGCCAGCAGTGATTCTTCCTATAATTCACCCCTCCACTTT
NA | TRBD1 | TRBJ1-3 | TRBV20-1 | CSALGTGSGNTIYF | TGCAGTGCTCTCGGGACAGGCTCTGGAAACACCATATATTTT
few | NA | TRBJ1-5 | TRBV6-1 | CASSEVGNQPQHF | TGTGCCAGCAGTGAAGTAGGCAATCAGCCCCAGCATTTT
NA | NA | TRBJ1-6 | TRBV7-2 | CASSTTQGRGNSPLHF | TGTGCCAGCAGCACAACGCAGGGGCGAGGTAATTCACCCCTCCACTTT
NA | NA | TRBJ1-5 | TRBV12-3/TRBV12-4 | CASSFVDGNQPQHF | TGTGCCAGCAGTTTTGTGGACGGCAATCAGCCCCAGCATTTT
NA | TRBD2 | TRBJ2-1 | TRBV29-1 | CSVERLAGGYYNEQFF | TGCAGCGTTGAGCGGCTAGCGGGGGGGTACTACAATGAGCAGTTCTTC
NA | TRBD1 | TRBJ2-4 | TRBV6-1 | CASTPTGERNIQYF | TGTGCCAGCACCCCGACAGGGGAGAGAAACATTCAGTACTTC
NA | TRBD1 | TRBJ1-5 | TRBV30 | CAWSQHGTGSQPQHF | TGTGCCTGGAGTCAACACGGGACAGGGAGTCAGCCCCAGCATTTT
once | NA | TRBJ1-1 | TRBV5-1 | CASSLVSHTEAFF | TGCGCCAGCAGCTTGGTTTCCCACACTGAAGCTTTCTTT
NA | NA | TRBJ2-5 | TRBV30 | CAWSVRPMGGWETQYF | TGTGCCTGGAGTGTACGCCCAATGGGAGGTTGGGAGACCCAGTACTTC
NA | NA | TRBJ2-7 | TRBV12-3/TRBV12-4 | CASSLAAGAEQYF | TGTGCCAGCAGTTTAGCGGCAGGGGCCGAGCAGTACTTC
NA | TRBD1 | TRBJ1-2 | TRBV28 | CASIVGTTGAGVNGYTF | TGTGCCAGCATCGTCGGAACGACAGGGGCTGGAGTAAATGGCTACACCTTC
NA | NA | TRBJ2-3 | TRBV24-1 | CATSDSLGPDTQYF | TGTGCCACCAGTGATTCCTTAGGGCCGGATACGCAGTATTTT
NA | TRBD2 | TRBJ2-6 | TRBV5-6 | CASSWEGTNVLTF | TGTGCCAGCAGTTGGGAGGGGACCAACGTCCTGACTTTC
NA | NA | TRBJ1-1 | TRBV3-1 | CASSQGVTGATEAFF | TGTGCCAGCAGCCAAGGAGTCACGGGGGCCACTGAAGCTTTCTTT
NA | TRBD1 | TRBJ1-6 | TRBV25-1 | CASRTGKVSPLHF | TGTGCCAGCAGGACAGGGAAAGTATCACCCCTCCACTTT
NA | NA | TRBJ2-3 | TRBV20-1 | CSARHLAGRFTDTQYF | TGCAGTGCTAGACATCTGGCAGGGCGGTTCACAGATACGCAGTATTTT
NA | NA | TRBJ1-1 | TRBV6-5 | CASSTPSGANTEAFF | TGTGCCAGCAGTACCCCATCAGGGGCGAACACTGAAGCTTTCTTT
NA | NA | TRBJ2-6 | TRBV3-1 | CASSQEWQSGANVLTF | TGTGCCAGCAGCCAAGAATGGCAATCTGGGGCCAACGTCCTGACTTTC
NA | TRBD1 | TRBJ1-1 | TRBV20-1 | CSATLGTGGAEAFF | TGCAGTGCAACTCTTGGGACAGGGGGGGCTGAAGCTTTCTTT
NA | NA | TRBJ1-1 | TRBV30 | CAWSGHMNTEAFF | TGTGCCTGGAGTGGACACATGAACACTGAAGCTTTCTTT
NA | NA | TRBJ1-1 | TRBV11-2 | CASRFWQGKTEAFF | TGTGCCAGCAGGTTCTGGCAGGGAAAGACTGAAGCTTTCTTT